This paragraph reports one TCR beta chain. This clone was seen more than once but under ten times. Its target antigen remains unknown. There are no base qualities to consult, and no much larger clone falls within one base. The sample has other DNA sequences that encode this CDR3 too. The record originates from a study of blood T cell repertoires in COVID-19 (TCRdb year 2020). About the study as a whole: Samples from collaborators originated in the United States, Italy and Spain and spanned both the acute and convalescent phases of COVID-19. The material from the prospective study consisted of cDNA or gDNA derived from T cells, B-cell-depleted T cells, or PBMCs. Subjects who had been exposed to COVID-19, were actively infected with it, or had recovered from it provided the deeply sampled blood TCRbeta repertoires that made up the dataset. A freely available public database, intended as a resource for researchers studying the immune response to SARS-CoV-2, is where the repertoires were released. The samples were drawn from two sources: the first 160 participants of the ongoing ImmuneRACE study, and 1,200 or so subjects contributed by 6 global collaborators. Sample metadata almost always included a de-identified subject ID, COVID-19 status, age in years and sex. Where available, HLA class I and class II types were taken from metadata supplied by the sample provider and were not determined by assay-based typing.

The immunoSEQ Assay, a bias-controlled multiplex PCR, was used to amplify TCRbeta CDR3 regions from genomic DNA. The authors processed their data as follows. The number of nucleated cells in each sample was estimated by amplification of reference gene primers within the assay. Sequence reads were collapsed and filtered to measure the absolute abundance of every unique TCRbeta CDR3 rearrangement. For each sample, productive Simpson clonality was calculated by taking the square root of Simpson's diversity index across productive rearrangements. In its TCRdb copy, this immuneACCESS table keeps in-frame sequences only and misses some clones. Where compared with another copy, unresolved V genes explain less than half of these, and the others have no known cause. The V and J calls and clone size are taken from that table; D and trimming were inferred from the DNA. The sample yields roughly 430,000 clones; 88% were counted once. Roughly 2% of the sample is taken by the ten largest.

Via the germline V gene, CDR1 is SNHLY and CDR2 FYNNEI. Unmatched junction bases come to 7, with V trimmed by 7 bases and J by 7 bases. The CDR3 has 14 amino acids, counting the end cysteine and phenylalanine. Only the CDR3 part of the read is kept: 42 bases, read in frame from the first base. Findings and caveats that apply to the study as a whole: How much clinical and demographic metadata was included differed by source and by participant, and the metadata was provided uncurated.

Participants in the prospective study were enrolled through a virtual design, were aged roughly 18 to 100 years, and lived in 24 United States geographic areas. Cohort assignment in the prospective study relied on participant-reported clinical history from a screening survey and a study questionnaire. Mobile phlebotomists in the prospective study collected whole blood, serum and a nasopharyngeal or oropharyngeal swab from every participant. Over a roughly two-month period, participants in the prospective study had the option of providing additional blood draws and questionnaires. Blood samples from the prospective study were shipped frozen or at room temperature prior to DNA extraction.

Sequencing input: PBMCs or T cells enriched from blood (not recorded which). The TCR sequence derives from a woman in her thirties or forties with acute COVID-19. Recombination linked TRBV2 to TRBJ1-6, with 7 bases matching TRBD1. The sequenced DNA is TGTGCCAGCAATAGGGGGCAGGGCAATTCACCCCTCCACTTT. Its coded protein is CASNRGQGNSPLHF.